One sample yielded the 10 T cell receptor beta chains listed below, sequenced in a study of blood T cell repertoires in COVID-19. Sequencing was performed with immunoSEQ multiplex PCR; in TCRdb, only in-frame clones are kept and a portion is missing. The table has about 480,000 clones, 70% to 90% seen once. Sequences were obtained from PBMCs or T cells enriched from blood (not recorded which). Receptors originate from a middle-aged woman who had recovered from COVID-19.

This chain links TRBV24-1 with TRBJ2-7, with 9 nucleotides matching TRBD1. After removal of 4 bases from V and 3 bases from J, the junction contained 6 bases not matched to a gene. The germline V gene encodes CDR1 KGHDR and CDR2 SFDVKD. The CDR3 extends over 15 amino acids. CDR3 region: CATSDPGQGFYEQYF. The DNA of the CDR3 is TGTGCCACCAGTGACCCGGGACAGGGATTCTACGAGCAGTACTTC.

CDR3 nucleotides: TGTGCCAGCAGCTACCACGTGGCTGCGGGGACTGAAGCTTTCTTT. Residues: CASSYHVAAGTEAFF. The rearrangement links TRBV5-4 to TRBJ1-1; no definite D call. The V and J ends lost 3 bases and 5 bases respectively, with 17 bases between them. Germline V gene data show CDR1 as SGHNT and CDR2 as YYREEE (reference sequence). This CDR3 contains 15 residues.

The CDR3 DNA sequence: TGTGCCAGCAGCCCCCGTGGGGATGGGAGGTACGAGCAGTACTTC. It specifies CASSPRGDGRYEQYF. The gene calls are TRBV14 and TRBJ2-7; D is possibly TRBD2 (6 bases). This CDR3 comprises 15 residues. CDR1 and CDR2 (germline): SGHDN, FVKESK. V gave up 4 bases and J gave up 4 bases, with 17 bases separating them.

The CDR3 DNA reads as TGCAGCGTTGAATACCGGGACAGGTCCTACAATGAGCAGTTCTTC. Protein: CSVEYRDRSYNEQFF. The chain uses TRBV29-1 and TRBJ2-1, with 8 nucleotides matching TRBD1. V was pared by 2 bases and J by 1 base, with 4 bases of the junction left unmatched. There are 15 residues in the CDR3. Germline V gene data show CDR1 as SQVTM and CDR2 as ANQGSEA.

J is TRBJ2-1 and V is TRBV5-4, with 10 positions matching TRBD1. Germline CDR1 is SGHNT and CDR2 is YYREEE (reference sequence). The CDR3 consists of 17 residues. The ends lost 3 bases at V and 6 bases at J; junction bases unmatched: 12. The CDR3 DNA reads TGTGCCAGCAGCTCCCCCGGGACAGGGGCAGTGAGCAATGAGCAGTTCTTC. This codes for CASSSPGTGAVSNEQFF.

The V call is TRBV19, the J call TRBJ1-6, with TRBD1 as a possible D gene (5 bases). V shed 6 bases and J shed 10 bases, with 16 bases lying between them. This CDR3 comprises 14 residues. Per germline, CDR1 LNHDA and CDR2 SQIVND (reference sequence). The CDR3, as DNA: TGTGCCAGTAGAACCCCCCGGGGGGGATCACCCCTCCACTTT. It translates to CASRTPRGGSPLHF.

This rearrangement joins TRBV6-6 to TRBJ1-5, with TRBD1 as a possible D gene (5 bases). The CDR3 has 17 amino acids. Germline-derived CDR1 and CDR2 are MNHNY and SVGAGI (reference sequence). Trimming removed 6 bases at V and 2 bases at J, with 20 bases between. Written as DNA, the CDR3 is TGTGCCAGCAGCCGAGGTGGTGGGGGGGATGGCAATCAGCCCCAGCATTTT. Encoded protein: CASSRGGGGDGNQPQHF.

In this sample, this clone turned up once. The chain employs TRBV27 and TRBJ2-1; 11 nucleotides align to TRBD2. CDR1 MNHEY and CDR2 SMNVEV come from the germline V gene (reference sequence). The J segment lost 6 bases and the V segment lost 6 bases, leaving 13 bases of the junction unmatched. The CDR3 spans 17 residues. The CDR3 spells CASRHPKLAGVGNEQFF. The CDR3, as DNA: TGTGCCAGCAGACATCCTAAACTAGCGGGAGTAGGCAATGAGCAGTTCTTC.

This rearrangement joins TRBV10-3 to TRBJ2-7; perhaps TRBD2 as D (5 bases). CDR1 and CDR2 (germline): ENHRY, SYGVKD. The ends were cut back, 4 bases at V and 3 bases at J, with 16 bases in the middle. This CDR3 comprises 15 residues. DNA of the CDR3: TGTGCCATCAGTGGCCCGGAGGACTCCGTCTACGAGCAGTACTTC. It specifies CAISGPEDSVYEQYF.

The chain carries TRBV24-1 and TRBJ1-2; 8 bases match TRBD1. The V gene's germline CDR1 is KGHDR and CDR2 SFDVKD. Germline trimming cut 4 bases from V and 6 bases from J; bases unmatched to any gene: 3. This CDR3 has 13 amino acids. The CDR3: CATSEAQGDGYTF. Here the CDR3 DNA reads TGTGCCACCAGTGAGGCACAGGGGGATGGCTACACCTTC.